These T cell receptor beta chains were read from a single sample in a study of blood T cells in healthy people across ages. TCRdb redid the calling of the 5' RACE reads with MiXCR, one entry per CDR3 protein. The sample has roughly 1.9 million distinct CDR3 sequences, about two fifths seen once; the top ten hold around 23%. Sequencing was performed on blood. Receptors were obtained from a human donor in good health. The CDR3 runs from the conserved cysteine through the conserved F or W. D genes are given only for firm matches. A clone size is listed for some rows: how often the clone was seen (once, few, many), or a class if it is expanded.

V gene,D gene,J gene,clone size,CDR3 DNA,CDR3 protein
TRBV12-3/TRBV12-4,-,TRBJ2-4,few,TGTGCCAGCAGTTTAGACAGGGTAGGAGCCAAAAACATTCAGTACTTC,CASSLDRVGAKNIQYF
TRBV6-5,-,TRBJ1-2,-,TGTGCCAGCAGTTATCGACCAGGCGTCTGGGACTATGGCTACACCTTC,CASSYRPGVWDYGYTF
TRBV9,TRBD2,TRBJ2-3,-,TGTGCCAGCAGCGGATCGAGGCGGGGGGGCAGGTATACGCAGTATTTT,CASSGSRRGGRYTQYF
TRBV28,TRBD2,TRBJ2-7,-,TGTGCCAGCAGCCTTCAAATCGGACTAGCGGGCCTTAGCTCCTACGAGCAGTACTTC,CASSLQIGLAGLSSYEQYF
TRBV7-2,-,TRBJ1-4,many,TGTGCCAGCAGCTTAGTCGGGGGTGCTAATGAAAAACTGTTTTTT,CASSLVGGANEKLFF
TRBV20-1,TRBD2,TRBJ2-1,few,TGCAGTGCTAGAGATTTCGCGGGGGGGAGCTCCTACAATGAGCAGTTCTTC,CSARDFAGGSSYNEQFF
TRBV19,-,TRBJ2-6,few,TGTGTCCTCCCGGTCCTGACTTTC,CVLPVLTF
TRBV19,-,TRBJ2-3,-,TGTGCCGGTAGCCCAAATTTCCGCACAGATACGCAGTATTTT,CAGSPNFRTDTQYF
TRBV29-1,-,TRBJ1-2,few,TGCAGCGTTGGAGGGATCCCGGATGGCTACACCTTC,CSVGGIPDGYTF
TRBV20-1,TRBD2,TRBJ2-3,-,TGCAGTTCGGATCCCGGGACTAGCATAGATACGCAGTATTTT,CSSDPGTSIDTQYF